The next 27 T cell receptor beta chains were all read from a single sample in a study of T cell responses to AZD1222 COVID-19 vaccine. This table comes from immunoSEQ multiplex PCR, and its TCRdb copy is limited to in-frame clones, with some not included. Here the sample spans around 150,000 clones, about 93% being singletons. The specimen was peripheral blood, collected 28 days after the second AZD1222 dose. These receptors were obtained from an adult who received the AZD1222 COVID-19 vaccine.

This clone was found once. This rearrangement joins TRBV2 to TRBJ1-2, with D perhaps TRBD1 (5 bases). The CDR3 spans 14 residues. The V end was cut by 7 bases, the J end by 4 bases, with 16 bases between. Germline V gene sequence: CDR1 SNHLY, CDR2 FYNNEI. DNA for the CDR3: TGTGCCAGCAAGCCGGCACAGGTTAGCTATGGCTACACCTTC. Translating gives CASKPAQVSYGYTF.

The chain recombines TRBV4-1 with TRBJ2-7, with a tentative D call TRBD1 (6 bases). Germline CDR1 and CDR2: MGHRA and YSYEKL. The CDR3 covers 17 residues. V was cut by 0 bases and J by 3 bases, with 18 bases left in between. The CDR3 reads CASSQDSPGASFYEQYF. CDR3 nucleotide sequence: TGCGCCAGCAGCCAAGATAGTCCAGGGGCATCATTCTACGAGCAGTACTTC.

The V gene is TRBV19, the J gene TRBJ2-2; 7 positions match TRBD1. J lost 6 bases, V lost 7 bases, and 11 bases had no gene match. The CDR3 spans 15 residues. From germline, CDR1 is LNHDA and CDR2 SQIVND (reference sequence). As DNA, the CDR3 is TGTGCCAGTAATCCCTCGGCAGGGGGACCCGGGGAGCTGTTTTTT. The encoded protein is CASNPSAGGPGELFF.

This chain uses TRBV6-5 with TRBJ2-1; possibly TRBD1 or TRBD2 for D (6 bases each). Trimming cost V 2 bases and J 8 bases, with 13 bases left between them. Per the germline V gene, CDR1 is MNHEY and CDR2 is SVGAGI. The CDR3 is 14 amino acids. The CDR3 DNA is TGTGCCAGCAGTTACAGGGGGGTAGGGGATGAGCAGTTCTTC. Translation gives CASSYRGVGDEQFF.

This sequence joins TRBV28 and TRBJ1-2, with unresolved D. This CDR3 contains 10 residues. V was cut by 11 bases and J by 3 bases, with 7 bases left in between. The germline CDR1 and CDR2 sequences are MDHEN and SYDVKM. In DNA, the CDR3 is TGTGCCGCTGGCTACTATGGCTACACCTTC. It yields the protein CAAGYYGYTF.

The chain employs TRBV5-4 and TRBJ1-2; maybe TRBD1 (5 bases). Trimming left V 3 bases short and J 8 bases short, with 17 bases between. Germline V gives CDR1 SGHNT, CDR2 YYREEE (reference sequence). The CDR3 has 14 amino acids. This chain's CDR3 is CASSWGDVPRGYTF. The CDR3 DNA sequence: TGTGCCAGCAGCTGGGGCGACGTACCCCGCGGCTACACCTTC. Together with reference TRBV5-4 and TRBJ1-2, the CDR3 gives the full variable domain: ETGVTQSPTHLIKTRGQQVTLRCSSQSGHNTVSWYQQALGQGPQFIFQYYREEENGRGNFPPRFSGLQFPNYSSELNVNALELDDSALYLCASSWGDVPRGYTFGSGTRLTVV.

This chain joins TRBV29-1 and TRBJ2-1; possibly TRBD1 for D (5 bases). V lost 6 bases to trimming and J lost 7 bases, with 25 bases between them. Germline V CDR1 and CDR2: SQVTM, ANQGSEA. The CDR3 runs 16 residues. The CDR3 spells CSVLDLAKAQGNEQFF. The CDR3, as DNA: TGCAGCGTGCTGGACCTTGCCAAGGCGCAGGGAAATGAGCAGTTCTTC.

The genes are TRBV3-1 (or the pseudogene TRBV3-2) and TRBJ2-7; tentatively, D is TRBD1 or TRBD2 (6 bases each). V was trimmed by 1 base and J by 2 bases, leaving 12 bases between them. Germline assignment: CDR1 LGHDT and CDR2 YNNKEL (reference sequence). The CDR3 loop spans 15 amino acids. CDR3 sequence: CASSQGVGGPYEQYF. In nucleotides, the CDR3 is TGTGCCAGCAGCCAAGGGGTGGGGGGCCCCTACGAGCAGTACTTC.

The chain carries TRBV9 and TRBJ2-3, with 10 bases identical to TRBD2. Germline CDR1 SGDLS, CDR2 YYNGEE. The CDR3 totals 17 residues. Unmatched junction bases numbered 8, after V lost 2 bases and J lost 2 bases. The CDR3 here is CASSVPPAGGDTDTQYF. The DNA for the CDR3 is TGTGCCAGCAGCGTCCCACCAGCGGGGGGGGACACAGATACGCAGTATTTT.

The chain couples TRBV30 to TRBJ2-7; D is unresolved. CDR1 is GTSNPN, CDR2 SVGIG, per germline (reference sequence). V gave up 3 bases and J gave up 3 bases, with 9 bases separating them. This CDR3 is built from 12 residues. The CDR3 DNA reads TGTGCCTGGAGCGAAAGTAACTACGAGCAGTACTTC. It yields the protein CAWSESNYEQYF.

In regard to this clone: The sample contains more than one DNA sequence encoding this CDR3. The rearrangement links TRBV6-5 to TRBJ1-5; no clear D. From germline, CDR1 is MNHEY and CDR2 SVGAGI. With 3 bases removed from V and 1 base from J, the gap between germline ends came to 4 bases. This CDR3 comprises 13 residues. The CDR3 nucleotides read TGTGCCAGCAGTTATGGGAGCAATCAGCCCCAGCATTTT. This gives the protein CASSYGSNQPQHF.

The rearrangement joins TRBV5-6 to TRBJ1-1; D call uncertain. Looked up from germline, CDR1 is SGHDT and CDR2 is YYEEEE. The CDR3 consists of 15 residues. The V gene lost 0 bases and the J gene lost 2 bases, with 11 bases spanning the gap. CDR3 sequence (DNA): TGTGCCAGCAGCTTGGTAGGGAGTGCTAACACTGAAGCTTTCTTT. Protein: CASSLVGSANTEAFF.

This clone appeared once. V gene TRBV2 combines with J gene TRBJ2-1, with a possible D match to TRBD1 (5 bases). The CDR3 is 13 amino acids. Deletions cut 6 bases from V and 9 bases from J, with 15 bases between. Germline V gene sequence: CDR1 SNHLY, CDR2 FYNNEI. CDR3 in amino acids: CASSDQGSAEQFF. Written as DNA, the CDR3 is TGTGCCAGCAGCGATCAGGGCTCCGCTGAGCAGTTCTTC.

The chain links TRBV12-3 or TRBV12-4 to TRBJ2-5; D is undetermined. The ends were cut back, 6 bases at V and 6 bases at J, with 14 bases in the middle. The CDR3 runs 13 residues. CDR3 nucleotide sequence: TGTGCCAGCAGGGGCCCGGACCTCCAGACCCAGTACTTC. Translating gives CASRGPDLQTQYF.

The chain is built from TRBV2 and TRBJ1-1; D gene ambiguous. V was cut by 10 bases and J by 3 bases, with 12 bases left in between. The V gene's germline CDR1 is SNHLY and CDR2 FYNNEI. The CDR3 spans 12 residues. The CDR3 DNA reads as TGTGCCACCAATCAGGAGTACACTGAAGCTTTCTTT. As protein: CATNQEYTEAFF.

The chain is built from TRBV7-9 and TRBJ2-3; D possibly uses TRBD1 or TRBD2 (5 bases each). Germline loops: CDR1 SEHNR, CDR2 FQNEAQ (reference sequence). Trimming shortened V by 1 base and J by 3 bases, and 8 bases separated the two germline ends. The CDR3 sequence is 14 residues long. CDR3 protein: CASSLDGGTDTQYF. As DNA, the CDR3 is TGTGCCAGCAGCTTAGATGGGGGTACAGATACGCAGTATTTT.

This clone was recorded once. The chain joins TRBV18 to TRBJ2-5; perhaps TRBD2 as D (5 bases). This CDR3 contains 14 residues. Germline V lookup: CDR1 KGHSH, CDR2 LQKENI. Trimming removed 3 bases from V and 3 bases from J, with 11 bases in between. CDR3 amino acids: CASSPVTEEETQYF. The CDR3 coding sequence is TGTGCCAGCTCACCGGTGACGGAGGAAGAGACCCAGTACTTC.

This clone has only one observation. Other DNA sequences in this sample translate to the same CDR3. The chain joins TRBV4-3 to TRBJ2-2, with 8 bases matching TRBD1. The CDR3 sequence is 14 residues long. From germline, CDR1 is LGHNA and CDR2 YSLEER. With 3 bases clipped from V and 6 bases from J, the junction kept 3 bases outside the gene matches. CDR3 DNA sequence: TGCGCCAGCAGCCATGGGACAGGAGCCGGGGAGCTGTTTTTT. Residues: CASSHGTGAGELFF.

V and J are TRBV25-1 and TRBJ1-3; no clear D gene. The CDR3 loop spans 11 amino acids. The V end lost 4 bases, the J end lost 4 bases, and 2 bases lay between the germline ends. Germline CDR1 and CDR2: MGHDK and SYGVNS. Here the CDR3 reads CASSGGNTIYF. In DNA, the CDR3 is TGTGCCAGCAGTGGGGGAAACACCATATATTTT.

The chain is built from TRBV5-4 and TRBJ2-7; TRBD1 might be the D (6 bases). Germline CDR1 SGHNT, CDR2 YYREEE (reference sequence). V lost 0 bases and J 0 bases, leaving 7 bases between the germline ends. This CDR3 region has 14 residues. CDR3 residues: CASSLGQASYEQYF. CDR3 DNA: TGTGCCAGCAGCTTGGGACAGGCCTCCTACGAGCAGTACTTC. The variable domain in full, completed from reference TRBV5-4 and TRBJ2-7, reads ETGVTQSPTHLIKTRGQQVTLRCSSQSGHNTVSWYQQALGQGPQFIFQYYREEENGRGNFPPRFSGLQFPNYSSELNVNALELDDSALYLCASSLGQASYEQYFGPGTRLTVT.

The CDR3 protein is CASSSLATMGNEQFF. CDR3 nucleotides: TGTGCCAGCAGCTCTCTGGCGACGATGGGCAATGAGCAGTTCTTC. The chain is built from TRBV7-2 and TRBJ2-1; no clear D gene. The length of the CDR3 is 15 residues. Deletions cut 4 bases from V and 6 bases from J, with 16 bases between. Germline V gene lookup returns CDR1 SGHTA and CDR2 FQGNSA.

This chain connects TRBV5-1 to TRBJ1-4; D is unclear. The V gene lost 0 bases and the J gene lost 6 bases, with 12 bases spanning the gap. The CDR3 runs to 15 residues. Germline assignment: CDR1 SGHRS and CDR2 YFSETQ. Here the CDR3 reads CASSLADSAHEKLFF. CDR3 DNA: TGCGCCAGCAGCTTGGCCGATAGTGCGCATGAAAAACTGTTTTTT.

This sequence joins TRBV19 and TRBJ1-5, with no clear D. Trimming cost V 6 bases and J 0 bases, with 12 bases left between them. There are 15 residues in the CDR3. CDR1 LNHDA and CDR2 SQIVND come from the germline V gene (reference sequence). CDR3 in DNA: TGTGCCAGTAGCCTCTCGGCGGATAGCAATCAGCCCCAGCATTTT. Its translation: CASSLSADSNQPQHF. Filled out from reference TRBV19 and TRBJ1-5, the complete variable domain reads DGGITQSPKYLFRKEGQNVTLSCEQNLNHDAMYWYRQDPGQGLRLIYYSQIVNDFQKGDIAEGYSVSREKKESFPLTVTSAQKNPTAFYLCASSLSADSNQPQHFGDGTRLSIL.

The rearrangement joins TRBV29-1 to TRBJ2-7; D is uncertain. The CDR3 is made up of 14 amino acids. V was trimmed by 6 bases and J by 1 base, leaving 16 bases between them. In germline, CDR1 is SQVTM, CDR2 ANQGSEA. CDR3 residues: CSVRVDTNSYEQYF. The CDR3 nucleotides read TGCAGCGTCCGCGTCGACACGAATTCCTACGAGCAGTACTTC.

The V gene is TRBV5-4, the J gene TRBJ2-5; TRBD2 matches at 7 bases. CDR1 and CDR2 from the germline V gene are SGHNT and YYREEE (reference sequence). The V segment lost 5 bases and the J segment 2 bases; nucleotides outside the gene matches: 6. The CDR3 totals 14 residues. Written as DNA, the CDR3 is TGTGCCAGCAGTCCCGGGACTACACAAGAGACCCAGTACTTC. This gives the protein CASSPGTTQETQYF.

The rearrangement uses TRBV6-6 and TRBJ1-3; D may be TRBD1 (6 bases). The CDR3 is 13 amino acids. Trimming removed 6 bases at V and 0 bases at J, with 6 bases between. Per germline, CDR1 MNHNY and CDR2 SVGAGI (reference sequence). CDR3 region: CASRDSSGNTIYF. CDR3 nucleotides: TGTGCCAGCAGGGACAGCTCTGGAAACACCATATATTTT.

This clone was counted once. The V and J genes are TRBV13 and TRBJ2-4; 8 bases are a match to TRBD2. From germline, CDR1 is PRHDT and CDR2 FYEKMQ (reference sequence). V lost 5 bases, J lost 3 bases, and 9 bases stayed unmatched. The CDR3 is 16 residues long. CDR3 loop: CASSTDGGAGKNIQYF. The CDR3 nucleotides read TGTGCCAGCAGCACCGACGGGGGGGCCGGCAAAAACATTCAGTACTTC.